This record covers a single T cell receptor beta chain. Its antigen remains unidentified. The data originate from a study of cytomegalovirus exposure and HLA in healthy donors. General study points: In a later analysis, CMV-associated beta chains were mostly HLA-associated, it appeared. TCR beta chains numbering under 200 were designated cytomegalovirus-associated. Within an earlier analysis, most TCR beta V segments proved productive either about 87% or about 30% of the time.

It was with 60 Vbeta and 13 Jbeta primers that the PCR ran. The repertoire was sequenced with immunoSEQ multiplex PCR; TCRdb's copy has only in-frame clones and lacks some. The table includes almost 85,000 clones, around 80% detected once. The CDR3 loop spans 17 amino acids. The J segment lost 0 bases and the V segment lost 0 bases, leaving 5 bases of the junction unmatched. Germline V gene lookup returns CDR1 SGHNT and CDR2 YYREEE (reference sequence). The chain recombines TRBV5-4 with TRBJ2-1; 8 bases are a match to TRBD2. Sequencing was done on a sample of PBMCs. The clonotype originates from a male donor in good health and CMV-seropositive. Here the CDR3 DNA reads TGTGCCAGCAGCTTGGGGGGGACTAGGAGCTCCTACAATGAGCAGTTCTTC. It is translated as CASSLGGTRSSYNEQFF. The full variable domain, in which reference TRBV5-4 and TRBJ2-1 provide the parts outside the CDR3, is ETGVTQSPTHLIKTRGQQVTLRCSSQSGHNTVSWYQQALGQGPQFIFQYYREEENGRGNFPPRFSGLQFPNYSSELNVNALELDDSALYLCASSLGGTRSSYNEQFFGPGTRLTVL.